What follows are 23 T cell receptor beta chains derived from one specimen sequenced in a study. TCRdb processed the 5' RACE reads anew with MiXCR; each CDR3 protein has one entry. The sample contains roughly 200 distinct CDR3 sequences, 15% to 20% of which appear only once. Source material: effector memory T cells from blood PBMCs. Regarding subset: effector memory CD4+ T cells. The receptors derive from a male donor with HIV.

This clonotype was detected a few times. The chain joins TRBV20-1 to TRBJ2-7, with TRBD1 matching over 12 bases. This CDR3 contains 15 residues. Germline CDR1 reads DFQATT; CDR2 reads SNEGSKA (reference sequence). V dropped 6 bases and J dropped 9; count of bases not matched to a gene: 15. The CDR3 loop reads CSARVGGQGALGQYF. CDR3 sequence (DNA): TGCAGTGCAAGGGTCGGGGGACAGGGGGCGCTCGGGCAGTACTTC.

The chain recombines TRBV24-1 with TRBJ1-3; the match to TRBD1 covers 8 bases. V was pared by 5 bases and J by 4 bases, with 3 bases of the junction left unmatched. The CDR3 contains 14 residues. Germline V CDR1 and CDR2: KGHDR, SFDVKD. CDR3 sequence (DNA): TGTGCCACCAGTGGTACAGGGGGGGGAAACACCATATATTTT. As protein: CATSGTGGGNTIYF.

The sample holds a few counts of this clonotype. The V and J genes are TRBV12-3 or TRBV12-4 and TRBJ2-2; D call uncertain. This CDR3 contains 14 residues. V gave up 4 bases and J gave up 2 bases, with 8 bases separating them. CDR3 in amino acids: CASSWPENTGELFF. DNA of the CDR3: TGTGCCAGCAGTTGGCCGGAAAACACCGGGGAGCTGTTTTTT.

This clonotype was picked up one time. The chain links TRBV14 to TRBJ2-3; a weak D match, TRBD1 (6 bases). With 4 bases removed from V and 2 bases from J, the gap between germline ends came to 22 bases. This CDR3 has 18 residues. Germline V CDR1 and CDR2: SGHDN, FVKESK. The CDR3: CASSRRWGKTGPTDTQYF. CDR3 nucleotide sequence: TGTGCCAGCAGCCGCAGGTGGGGAAAGACAGGCCCCACAGATACGCAGTATTTT.

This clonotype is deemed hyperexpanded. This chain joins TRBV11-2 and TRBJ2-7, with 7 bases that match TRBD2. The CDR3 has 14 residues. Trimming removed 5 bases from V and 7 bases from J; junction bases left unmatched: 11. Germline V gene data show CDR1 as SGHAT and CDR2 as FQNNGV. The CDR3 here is CASSPQLVAGEQYF. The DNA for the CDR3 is TGTGCCAGCAGCCCGCAACTAGTAGCGGGTGAGCAGTACTTC. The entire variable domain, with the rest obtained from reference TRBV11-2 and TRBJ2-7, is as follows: EAGVAQSPRYKIIEKRQSVAFWCNPISGHATLYWYQQILGQGPKLLIQFQNNGVVDDSQLPKDRFSAERLKGVDSTLKIQPAKLEDSAVYLCASSPQLVAGEQYFGPGTRLTVT.

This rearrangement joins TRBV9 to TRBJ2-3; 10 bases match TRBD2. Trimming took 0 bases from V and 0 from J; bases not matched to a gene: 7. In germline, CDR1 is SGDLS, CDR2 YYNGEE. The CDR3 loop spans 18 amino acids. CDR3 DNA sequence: TGTGCCAGCAGCGTAGCTACTTCTAGCGGGGGAAGCACAGATACGCAGTATTTT. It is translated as CASSVATSSGGSTDTQYF.

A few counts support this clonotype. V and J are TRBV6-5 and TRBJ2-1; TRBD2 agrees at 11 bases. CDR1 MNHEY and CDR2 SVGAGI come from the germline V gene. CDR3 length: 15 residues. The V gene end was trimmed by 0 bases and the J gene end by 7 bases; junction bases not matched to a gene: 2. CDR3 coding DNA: TGTGCCAGCAGTTACTCTCCTAGCGGGAGGAATGAGCAGTTCTTC. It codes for CASSYSPSGRNEQFF.

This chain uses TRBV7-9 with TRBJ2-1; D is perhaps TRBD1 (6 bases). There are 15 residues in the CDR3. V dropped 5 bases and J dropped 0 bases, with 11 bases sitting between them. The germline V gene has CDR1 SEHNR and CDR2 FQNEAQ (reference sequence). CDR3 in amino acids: CASSLVTGSYNEQFF. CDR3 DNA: TGTGCCAGCAGCCTCGTGACAGGCTCCTACAATGAGCAGTTCTTC.

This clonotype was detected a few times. This CDR3 is CATSFRQGADEQFF. CDR3 coding DNA: TGTGCCACCAGCTTCCGACAGGGGGCGGATGAGCAGTTCTTC. The J gene is TRBJ2-1, the V gene TRBV15, with TRBD1 identical over 10 bases. This CDR3 is built from 14 residues. Trimming at V came to 5 bases and at J to 8 bases, leaving 6 bases not matched to a gene. CDR1 is LNHNV, CDR2 YYDKDF, per germline (reference sequence).

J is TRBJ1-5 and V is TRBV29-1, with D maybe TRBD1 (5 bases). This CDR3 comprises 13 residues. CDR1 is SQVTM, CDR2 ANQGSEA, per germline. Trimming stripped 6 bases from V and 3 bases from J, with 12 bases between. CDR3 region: CSVRGQANQPQHF. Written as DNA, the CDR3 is TGCAGCGTGAGGGGTCAGGCCAATCAGCCCCAGCATTTT.

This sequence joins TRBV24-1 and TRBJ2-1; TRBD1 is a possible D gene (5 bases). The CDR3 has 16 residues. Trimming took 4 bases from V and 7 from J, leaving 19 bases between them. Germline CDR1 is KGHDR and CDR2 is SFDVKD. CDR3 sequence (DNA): TGTGCCACCAGTGACGTAGGGGTGGGGCAGAGTAATGAGCAGTTCTTC. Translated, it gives CATSDVGVGQSNEQFF.

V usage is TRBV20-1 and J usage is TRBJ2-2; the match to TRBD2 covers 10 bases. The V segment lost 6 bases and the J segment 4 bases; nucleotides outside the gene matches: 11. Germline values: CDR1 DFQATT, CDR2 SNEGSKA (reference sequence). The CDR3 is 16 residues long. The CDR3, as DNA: TGCAGTGCCTCCCGGGGGACTAGCGCCGCCACCGGGGAGCTGTTTTTT. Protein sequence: CSASRGTSAATGELFF.

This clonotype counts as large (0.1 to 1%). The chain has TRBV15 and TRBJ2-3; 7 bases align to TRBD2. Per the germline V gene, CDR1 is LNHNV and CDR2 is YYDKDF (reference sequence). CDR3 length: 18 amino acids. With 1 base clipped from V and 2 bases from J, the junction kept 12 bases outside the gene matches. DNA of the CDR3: TGTGCCACCAGCAGAGGACAGACTAGCCGCACCGTCACAGATACGCAGTATTTT. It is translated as CATSRGQTSRTVTDTQYF.

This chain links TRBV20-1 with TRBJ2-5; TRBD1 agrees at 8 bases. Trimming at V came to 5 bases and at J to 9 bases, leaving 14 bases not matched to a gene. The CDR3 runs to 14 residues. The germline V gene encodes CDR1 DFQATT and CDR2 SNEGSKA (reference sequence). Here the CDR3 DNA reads TGCAGTGCTCCACCCCGGGGGCGGACAGGGCCCCAGTACTTC. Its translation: CSAPPRGRTGPQYF.

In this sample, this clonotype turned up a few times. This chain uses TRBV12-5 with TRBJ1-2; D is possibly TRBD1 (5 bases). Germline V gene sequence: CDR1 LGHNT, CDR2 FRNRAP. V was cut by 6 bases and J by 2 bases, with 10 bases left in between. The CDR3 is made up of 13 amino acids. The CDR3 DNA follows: TGTGCTAGTGGGTCCAGGGAGAACTATGGCTACACCTTC. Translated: CASGSRENYGYTF.

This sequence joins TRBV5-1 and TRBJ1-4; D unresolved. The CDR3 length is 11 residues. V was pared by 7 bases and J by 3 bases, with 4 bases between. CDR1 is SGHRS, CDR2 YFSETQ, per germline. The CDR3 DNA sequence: TGCGCCAGCCTACCTAATGAAAAACTGTTTTTT. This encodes CASLPNEKLFF.

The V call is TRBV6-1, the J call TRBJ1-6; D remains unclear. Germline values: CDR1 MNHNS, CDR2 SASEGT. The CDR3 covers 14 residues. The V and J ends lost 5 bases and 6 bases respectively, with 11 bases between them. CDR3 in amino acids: CASSRTRLNSPLHF. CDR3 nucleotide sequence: TGTGCCAGCAGTCGAACAAGGCTTAATTCACCCCTCCACTTT.

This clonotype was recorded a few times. The CDR3 region has the DNA TGTGCCAGCAGTGACCCGGTGGGGGGGGGGAAAACTTTCTTT. Translation: CASSDPVGGGKTFF. This chain links TRBV6-5 with TRBJ1-1; D may be TRBD1 (5 bases). This CDR3 comprises 14 residues. Deletions cut 5 bases from V and 12 bases from J, with 22 bases between. Germline CDR1 and CDR2: MNHEY and SVGAGI.

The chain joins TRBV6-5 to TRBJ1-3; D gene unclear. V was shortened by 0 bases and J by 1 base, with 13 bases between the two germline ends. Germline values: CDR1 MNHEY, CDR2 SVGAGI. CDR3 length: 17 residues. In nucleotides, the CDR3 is TGTGCCAGCAGTTACTCTTTCTCTATGTTATCTGGAAACACCATATATTTT. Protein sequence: CASSYSFSMLSGNTIYF.

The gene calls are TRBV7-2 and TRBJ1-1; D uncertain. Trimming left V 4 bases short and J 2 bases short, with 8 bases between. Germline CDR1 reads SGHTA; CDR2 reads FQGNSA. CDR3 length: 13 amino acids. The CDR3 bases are TGTGCCAGCAGCTCGCAGCGAAACACTGAAGCTTTCTTT. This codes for CASSSQRNTEAFF.

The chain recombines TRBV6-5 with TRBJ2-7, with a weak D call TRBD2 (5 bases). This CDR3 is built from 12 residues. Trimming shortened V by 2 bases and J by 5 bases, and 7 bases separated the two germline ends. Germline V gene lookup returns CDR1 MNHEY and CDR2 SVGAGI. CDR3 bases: TGTGCCAGCAGTTACCTCGGGAACGAGCAGTACTTC. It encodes CASSYLGNEQYF.

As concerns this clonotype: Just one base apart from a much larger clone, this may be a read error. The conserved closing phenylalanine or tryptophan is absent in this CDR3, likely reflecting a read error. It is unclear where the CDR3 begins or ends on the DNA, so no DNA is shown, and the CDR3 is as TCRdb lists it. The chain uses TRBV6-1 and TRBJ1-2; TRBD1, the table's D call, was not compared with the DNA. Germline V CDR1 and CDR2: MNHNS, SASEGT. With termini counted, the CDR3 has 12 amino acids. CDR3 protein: CASSARDRGPVT.

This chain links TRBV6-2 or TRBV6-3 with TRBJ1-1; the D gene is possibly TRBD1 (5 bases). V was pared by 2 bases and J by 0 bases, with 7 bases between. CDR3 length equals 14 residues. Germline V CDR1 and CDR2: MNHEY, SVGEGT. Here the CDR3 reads CASSYAGLNTEAFF. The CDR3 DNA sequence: TGTGCCAGCAGTTACGCAGGGTTGAACACTGAAGCTTTCTTT.